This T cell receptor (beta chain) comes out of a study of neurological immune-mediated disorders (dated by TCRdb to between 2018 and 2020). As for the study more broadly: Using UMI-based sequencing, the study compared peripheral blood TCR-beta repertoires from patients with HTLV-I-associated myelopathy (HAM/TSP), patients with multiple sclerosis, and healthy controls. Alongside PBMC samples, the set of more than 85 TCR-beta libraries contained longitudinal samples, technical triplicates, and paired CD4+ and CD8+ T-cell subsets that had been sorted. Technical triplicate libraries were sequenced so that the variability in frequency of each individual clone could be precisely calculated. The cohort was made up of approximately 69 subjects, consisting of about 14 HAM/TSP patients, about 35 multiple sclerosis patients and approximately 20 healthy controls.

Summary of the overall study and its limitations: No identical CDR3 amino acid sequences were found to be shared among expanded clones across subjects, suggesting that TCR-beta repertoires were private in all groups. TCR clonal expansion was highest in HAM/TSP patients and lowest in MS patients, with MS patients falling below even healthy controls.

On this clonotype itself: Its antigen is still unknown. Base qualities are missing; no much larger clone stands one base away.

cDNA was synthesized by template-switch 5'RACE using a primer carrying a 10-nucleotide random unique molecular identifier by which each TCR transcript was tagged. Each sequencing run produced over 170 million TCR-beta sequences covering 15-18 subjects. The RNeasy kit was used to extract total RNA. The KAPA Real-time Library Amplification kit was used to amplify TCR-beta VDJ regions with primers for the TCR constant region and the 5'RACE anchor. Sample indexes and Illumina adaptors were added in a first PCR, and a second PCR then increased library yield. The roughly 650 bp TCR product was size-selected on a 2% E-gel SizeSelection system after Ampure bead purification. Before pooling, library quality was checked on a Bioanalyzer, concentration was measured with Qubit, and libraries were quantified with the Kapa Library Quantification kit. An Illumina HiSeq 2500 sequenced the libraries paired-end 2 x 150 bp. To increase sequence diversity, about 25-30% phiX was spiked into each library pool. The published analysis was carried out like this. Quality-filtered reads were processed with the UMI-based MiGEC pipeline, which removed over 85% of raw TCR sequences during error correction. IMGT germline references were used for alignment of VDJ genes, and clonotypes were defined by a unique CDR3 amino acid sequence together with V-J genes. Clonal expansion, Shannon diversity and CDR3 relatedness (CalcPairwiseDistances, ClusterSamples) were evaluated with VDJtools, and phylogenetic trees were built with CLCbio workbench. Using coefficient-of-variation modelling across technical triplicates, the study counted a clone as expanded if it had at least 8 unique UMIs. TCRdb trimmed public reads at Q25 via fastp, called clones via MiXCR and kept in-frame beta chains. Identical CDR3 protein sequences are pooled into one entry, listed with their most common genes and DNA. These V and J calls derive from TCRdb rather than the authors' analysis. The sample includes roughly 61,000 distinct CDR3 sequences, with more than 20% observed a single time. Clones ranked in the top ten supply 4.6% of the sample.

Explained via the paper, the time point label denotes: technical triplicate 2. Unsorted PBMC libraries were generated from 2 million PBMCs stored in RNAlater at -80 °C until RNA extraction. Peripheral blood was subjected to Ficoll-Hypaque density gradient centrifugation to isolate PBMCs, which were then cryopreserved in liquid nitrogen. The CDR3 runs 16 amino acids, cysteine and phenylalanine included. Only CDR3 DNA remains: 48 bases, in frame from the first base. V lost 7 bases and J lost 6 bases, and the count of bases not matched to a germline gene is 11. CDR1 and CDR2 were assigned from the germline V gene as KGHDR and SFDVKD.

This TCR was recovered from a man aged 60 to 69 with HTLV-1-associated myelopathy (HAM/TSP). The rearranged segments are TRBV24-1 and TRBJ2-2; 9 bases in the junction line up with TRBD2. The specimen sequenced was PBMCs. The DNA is TGTGCCACCAGCCCAGGAAGCGGGAGGCCGCCCGGGGAGCTGTTTTTT. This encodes CATSPGSGRPPGELFF.